The clone carrying this T cell receptor beta chain was counted only a few times. Its target is unknown. TCRdb independently ran MiXCR on the 5' RACE reads; one entry per CDR3 protein. The sample lists hundreds of thousands of distinct CDR3 sequences, more than 25% occurring once. These data are taken from a study of CD8 T cells in ankylosing spondylitis. Study findings and constraints: Made up of fewer than 10 highly homologous variants, a TCR beta motif appeared characteristic of ankylosing spondylitis blood.

With 1 base clipped from V and 2 bases from J, the junction kept 7 bases outside the gene matches. The CDR3 runs to 18 residues. Sequencing used blood, either unsorted or a sorted T cell fraction (not recorded which). The genes are TRBV12-3 or TRBV12-4 and TRBJ2-5; 13 nucleotides align to TRBD2. The source is a male donor with ankylosing spondylitis. The CDR3 loop is CASSLGPTSGRIQETQYF. The CDR3, as DNA: TGTGCCAGCAGTTTAGGGCCGACTAGCGGGAGGATACAAGAGACCCAGTACTTC.